This T cell receptor beta chain was sequenced for a study of blood T cell repertoires in COVID-19. This clone came up a few times. Only in-frame clones appear in the TCRdb table, and some are missing; sequencing was by immunoSEQ multiplex PCR. In the table there are about 190,000 clones, less than 85% of which are singletons. The V end lost 5 bases, the J end lost 7 bases, and 12 bases lay between the germline ends. The V gene's germline CDR1 is SGHRS and CDR2 YFSETQ. The CDR3 sequence is 13 residues long. The sequencing input was PBMCs or T cells enriched from blood (not recorded which). The chain employs TRBV5-1 and TRBJ2-2; possibly TRBD2 for D (5 bases). The clonotype originates from a woman aged 25 to 39 who had recovered from COVID-19. The DNA of the CDR3 is TGCGCCAGCAGACCAGACGAGGGCGGGGAGCTGTTTTTT. It encodes CASRPDEGGELFF.